The TCR beta chain described here comes from a study of beta chain features in type 1 diabetes. This clone was recorded a few times. Antigen: not known. Isolated RNA was reverse transcribed in full, so expressed TCRB transcripts were sequenced. Repertoires were generated with immunoSEQ multiplex PCR, while TCRdb's copy carries only in-frame clones and drops some. The table lists 310,000 or so clones, around 7.6% of them singletons. Findings of the study overall: Patients' naive, central memory and Treg TCRB repertoires seemed closer to one another than those of healthy donors.

Only one heparinised blood draw was taken per donor, and its volume averaged roughly 120 mL. This CDR3 comprises 15 residues. V was pared by 4 bases and J by 0 bases, with 10 bases between. Germline CDR1 is ENHRY and CDR2 is SYGVKD. This receptor was obtained from a young woman in good health. The chain joins TRBV10-3 to TRBJ1-3; no definite D call. The sequencing sample was made of central memory CD4+ T cells from blood. CDR3 nucleotides: TGTGCCATCAGTGCTGGCTTACCCTCTGGAAACACCATATATTTT. This gives the protein CAISAGLPSGNTIYF.